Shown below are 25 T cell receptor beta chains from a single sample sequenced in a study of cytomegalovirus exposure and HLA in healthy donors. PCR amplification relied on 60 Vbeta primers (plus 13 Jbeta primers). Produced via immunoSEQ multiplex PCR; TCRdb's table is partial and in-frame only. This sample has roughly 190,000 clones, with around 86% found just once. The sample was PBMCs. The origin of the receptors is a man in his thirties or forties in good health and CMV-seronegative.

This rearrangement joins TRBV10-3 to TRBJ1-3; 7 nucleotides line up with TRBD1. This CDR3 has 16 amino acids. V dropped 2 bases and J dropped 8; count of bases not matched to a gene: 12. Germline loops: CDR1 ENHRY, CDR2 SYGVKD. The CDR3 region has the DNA TGTGCCATCAGTGAGGGGACCCCGACAGGGCTTGACACCATATATTTT. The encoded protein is CAISEGTPTGLDTIYF.

As DNA, the CDR3 is TGTGCCAGCAGTGCCCAAACCGGGACAGGGGGCAATTCACCCCTCCACTTT. Residues: CASSAQTGTGGNSPLHF. V and J are TRBV25-1 and TRBJ1-6, with 12 bases that match TRBD1. With 4 bases clipped from V and 7 bases from J, the junction kept 8 bases outside the gene matches. The CDR3 is 17 amino acids. Germline V gene sequence: CDR1 MGHDK, CDR2 SYGVNS.

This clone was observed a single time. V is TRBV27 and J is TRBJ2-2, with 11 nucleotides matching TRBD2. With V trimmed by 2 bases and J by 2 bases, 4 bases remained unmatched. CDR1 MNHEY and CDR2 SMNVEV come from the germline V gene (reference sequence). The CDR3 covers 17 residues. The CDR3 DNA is TGTGCCAGCAGTTTACGTCTAGCGGGGGGAAACACCGGGGAGCTGTTTTTT. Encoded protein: CASSLRLAGGNTGELFF.

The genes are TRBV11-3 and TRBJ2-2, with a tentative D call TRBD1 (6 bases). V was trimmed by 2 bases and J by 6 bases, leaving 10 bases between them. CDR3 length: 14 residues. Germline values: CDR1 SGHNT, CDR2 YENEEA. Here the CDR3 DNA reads TGTGCCAGCAGCTTAACAGGGAGTGCCGGGGAGCTGTTTTTT. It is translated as CASSLTGSAGELFF.

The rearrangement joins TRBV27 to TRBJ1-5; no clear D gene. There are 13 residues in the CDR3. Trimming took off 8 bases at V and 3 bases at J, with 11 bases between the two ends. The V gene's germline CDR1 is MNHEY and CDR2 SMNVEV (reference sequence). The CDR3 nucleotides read TGTGCCAGCTCGACTCGACCCAATCAGCCCCAGCATTTT. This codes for CASSTRPNQPQHF.

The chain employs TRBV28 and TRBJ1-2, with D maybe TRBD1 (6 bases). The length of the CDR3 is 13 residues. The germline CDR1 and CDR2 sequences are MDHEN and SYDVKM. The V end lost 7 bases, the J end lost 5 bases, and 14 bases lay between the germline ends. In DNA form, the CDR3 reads TGTGCCAGCACGGATATCACAGGGTATGGCTACACCTTC. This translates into CASTDITGYGYTF.

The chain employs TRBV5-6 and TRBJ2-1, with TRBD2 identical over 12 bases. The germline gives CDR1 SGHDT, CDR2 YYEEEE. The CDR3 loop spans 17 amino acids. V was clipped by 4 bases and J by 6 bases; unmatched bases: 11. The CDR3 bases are TGTGCCAGCAGCCCGGGGGCGCTAGCGGGGGGGCCCAATGAGCAGTTCTTC. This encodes CASSPGALAGGPNEQFF.

The CDR3 is CASRKSVALSSYEQYF. The DNA for the CDR3 is TGTGCCAGCAGGAAATCTGTAGCGCTGAGCTCCTACGAGCAGTACTTC. V usage is TRBV2 and J usage is TRBJ2-5, with a weak D call TRBD2 (5 bases). The assigned J gene may be wrong: the sequence end matches TRBJ2-7 better. The CDR3 is made up of 16 amino acids. CDR1 and CDR2 (germline): SNHLY, FYNNEI.

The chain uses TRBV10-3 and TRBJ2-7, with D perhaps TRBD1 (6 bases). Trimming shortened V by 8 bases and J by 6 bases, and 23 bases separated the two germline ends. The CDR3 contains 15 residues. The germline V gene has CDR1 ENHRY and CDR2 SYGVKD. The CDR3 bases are TGTGCCATCGGTGGCGTGGAACAGGGCCCCCTCGAGCAGTACTTC. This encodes CAIGGVEQGPLEQYF.

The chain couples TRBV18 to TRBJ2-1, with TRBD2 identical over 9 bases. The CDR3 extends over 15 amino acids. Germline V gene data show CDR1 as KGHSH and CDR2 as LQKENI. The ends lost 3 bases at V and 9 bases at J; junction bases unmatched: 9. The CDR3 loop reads CASSPYVAGDGEQFF. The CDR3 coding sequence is TGTGCCAGCTCACCTTATGTAGCGGGAGATGGTGAGCAGTTCTTC.

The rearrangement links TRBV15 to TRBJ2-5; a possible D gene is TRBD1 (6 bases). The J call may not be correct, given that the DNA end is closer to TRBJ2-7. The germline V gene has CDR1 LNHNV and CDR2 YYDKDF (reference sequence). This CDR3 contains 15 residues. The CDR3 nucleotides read TGTGCCACCAGCAGAATAAGGGGGACGGCCGACGAGCAGTACTTC. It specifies CATSRIRGTADEQYF.

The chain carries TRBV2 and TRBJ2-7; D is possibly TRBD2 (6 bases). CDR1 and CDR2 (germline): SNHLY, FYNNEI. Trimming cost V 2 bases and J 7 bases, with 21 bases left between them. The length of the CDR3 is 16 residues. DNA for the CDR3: TGTGCCAGCAGTGAATCAGGAGGGTCCGGGTGGTGGGAGCAGTACTTC. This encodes CASSESGGSGWWEQYF.

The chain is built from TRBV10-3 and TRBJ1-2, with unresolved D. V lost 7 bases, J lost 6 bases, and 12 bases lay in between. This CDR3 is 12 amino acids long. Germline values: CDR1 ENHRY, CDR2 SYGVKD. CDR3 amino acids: CAIKGGWDGYTF. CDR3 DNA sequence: TGTGCCATCAAAGGCGGCTGGGATGGCTACACCTTC.

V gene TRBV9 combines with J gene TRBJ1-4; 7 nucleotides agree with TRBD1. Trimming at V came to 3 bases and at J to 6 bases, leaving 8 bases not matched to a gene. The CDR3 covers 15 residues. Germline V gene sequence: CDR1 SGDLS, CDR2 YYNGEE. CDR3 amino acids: CASSGPDRQDEKLFF. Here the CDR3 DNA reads TGTGCCAGCAGCGGACCGGACAGGCAGGATGAAAAACTGTTTTTT.

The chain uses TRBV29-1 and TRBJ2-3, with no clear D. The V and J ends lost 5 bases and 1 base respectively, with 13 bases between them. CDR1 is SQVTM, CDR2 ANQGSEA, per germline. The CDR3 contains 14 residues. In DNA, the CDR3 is TGCAGCGTTTTGACTGCAGTAGGCACAGATACGCAGTATTTT. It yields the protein CSVLTAVGTDTQYF.

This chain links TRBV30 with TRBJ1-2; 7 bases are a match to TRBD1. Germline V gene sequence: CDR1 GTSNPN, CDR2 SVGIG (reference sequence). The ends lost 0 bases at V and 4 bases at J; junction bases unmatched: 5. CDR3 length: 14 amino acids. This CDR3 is CAWSVLGTAYGYTF. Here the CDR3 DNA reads TGTGCCTGGAGTGTACTTGGGACAGCCTATGGCTACACCTTC.

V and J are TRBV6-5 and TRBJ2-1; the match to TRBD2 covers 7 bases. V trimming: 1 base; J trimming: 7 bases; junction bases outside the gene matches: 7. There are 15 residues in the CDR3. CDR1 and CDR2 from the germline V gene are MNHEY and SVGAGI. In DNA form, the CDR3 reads TGTGCCAGCAGTTACTTCAGCGGGGATTATAATGAGCAGTTCTTC. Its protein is CASSYFSGDYNEQFF.

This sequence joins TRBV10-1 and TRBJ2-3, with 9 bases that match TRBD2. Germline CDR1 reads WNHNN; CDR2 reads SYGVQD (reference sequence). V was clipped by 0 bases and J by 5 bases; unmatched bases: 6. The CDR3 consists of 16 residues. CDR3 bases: TGCGCCAGCAGTGAGTCGGCTAGCGGGGCAGGAGATACGCAGTATTTT. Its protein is CASSESASGAGDTQYF.

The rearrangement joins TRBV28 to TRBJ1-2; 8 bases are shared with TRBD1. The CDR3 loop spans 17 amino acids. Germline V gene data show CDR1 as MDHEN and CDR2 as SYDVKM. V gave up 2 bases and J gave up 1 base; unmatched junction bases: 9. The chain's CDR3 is CASSLLAPGQVNYGYTF. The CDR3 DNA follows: TGTGCCAGCAGTTTACTCGCCCCGGGACAGGTTAACTATGGCTACACCTTC.

Here the CDR3 DNA reads TGTGCCAGCTCACCATGGGCAGGGAACACTGAAGCTTTCTTT. Translated: CASSPWAGNTEAFF. V usage is TRBV18 and J usage is TRBJ1-1, with D hard to call. Germline V gene sequence: CDR1 KGHSH, CDR2 LQKENI. CDR3 length equals 14 residues. V lost 2 bases and J lost 1, with 8 bases in between.

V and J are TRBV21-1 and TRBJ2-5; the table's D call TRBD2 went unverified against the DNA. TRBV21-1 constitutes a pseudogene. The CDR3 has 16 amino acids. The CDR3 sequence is CASSTPGLAHQETQYF. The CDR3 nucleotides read TGTGCCAGCAGCACCCCGGGACTAGCGCACCAAGAGACCCAGTACTTC.

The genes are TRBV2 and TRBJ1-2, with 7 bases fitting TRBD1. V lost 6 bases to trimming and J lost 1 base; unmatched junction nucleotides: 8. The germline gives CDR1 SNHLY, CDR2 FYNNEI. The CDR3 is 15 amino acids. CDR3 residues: CASSPGQSLNYGYTF. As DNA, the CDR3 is TGTGCCAGCAGCCCGGGACAGTCGCTTAACTATGGCTACACCTTC.

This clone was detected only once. Here the CDR3 reads CASLFYGYTF. CDR3 DNA: TGTGCCAGCCTATTCTATGGCTACACCTTC. The gene calls are TRBV2 and TRBJ1-2; D is unclear. V lost 8 bases and J 4 bases, leaving 5 bases between the germline ends. The germline V gene has CDR1 SNHLY and CDR2 FYNNEI. The CDR3 length is 10 residues.

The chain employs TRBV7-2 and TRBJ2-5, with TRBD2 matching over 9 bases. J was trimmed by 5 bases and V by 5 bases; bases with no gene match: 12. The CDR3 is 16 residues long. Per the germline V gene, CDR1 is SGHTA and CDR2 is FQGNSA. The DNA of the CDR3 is TGTGCCAGCAGCCGGGGTAGCGGGGGACCAGGGGAGACCCAGTACTTC. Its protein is CASSRGSGGPGETQYF. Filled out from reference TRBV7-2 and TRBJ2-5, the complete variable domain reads GAGVSQSPSNKVTEKGKDVELRCDPISGHTALYWYRQSLGQGLEFLIYFQGNSAPDKSGLPSDRFSAERTGGSVSTLTIQRTQQEDSAVYLCASSRGSGGPGETQYFGPGTRLLVL.

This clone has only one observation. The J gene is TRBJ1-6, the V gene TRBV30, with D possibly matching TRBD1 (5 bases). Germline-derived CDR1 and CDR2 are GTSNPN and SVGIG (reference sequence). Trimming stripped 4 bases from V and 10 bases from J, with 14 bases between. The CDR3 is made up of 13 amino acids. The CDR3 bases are TGTGCCTGGACCCTCGGGGGAAAATCACCCCTCCACTTT. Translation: CAWTLGGKSPLHF.